This T cell receptor beta chain was obtained from a study of OX40 agonist ivuxolimab in advanced cancers. The overall study: Partial responses were achieved by three patients, one with hepatocellular carcinoma and two with cutaneous melanoma.

As concerns this clone: Its matching antigen is unknown.

Germline lookup yields CDR1 SGHRS and CDR2 YFSETQ. This CDR3 has 14 amino acids. Trimming left V 1 base short and J 1 base short, with 7 bases between. Clones were read by immunoSEQ multiplex PCR, and TCRdb kept only the in-frame ones, dropping some. This table has about 100,000 clones, about 88% appearing once. The study, taken as a whole, reports: Mean expanded clone counts were higher in CD8+ than CD4+ T cells.

The sequence came from an adult with an advanced solid tumor such as melanoma, head and neck, liver or kidney cancer. The sequences come from CD4+ or CD8+ T cells sorted from blood, collected in a trial of the OX40 agonist ivuxolimab. The chain employs TRBV5-1 and TRBJ2-3, with TRBD1 as a possible D gene (6 bases). CDR3 DNA: TGCGCCAGCAGCTTGAGGACAGGCACAGATACGCAGTATTTT. It specifies CASSLRTGTDTQYF.